This T cell receptor beta chain was recovered during a study of beta chain features in type 1 diabetes. Note on this clone: Its target is not known.

Study-level points and caveats: The naive, central memory and Treg TCRB repertoires of patients appeared to be more similar to one another than those of healthy donors. TCRB CDR3s from Type 1 diabetes patients were moderately but significantly shorter in all four CD4+ subsets.

Sorting based on CD45RO/CCR7/CD25/CD127/CD95/CD27 separated CD4+ naive, central memory, regulatory and stem cell-like memory cells. Germline lookup yields CDR1 DFQATT and CDR2 SNEGSKA (reference sequence). The length of the CDR3 is 11 residues. Expressed TCRB transcripts were sequenced, since all the RNA that had been isolated was reverse transcribed. Assay: immunoSEQ multiplex PCR; the TCRdb copy retains only in-frame clones and omits some. The data contain hundreds of thousands of clones, 15% of them singletons. The chain couples TRBV20-1 to TRBJ2-7, with D perhaps matching TRBD1 (6 bases). Specimen: naive CD4+ T cells from blood. The receptor's source is a man aged 18 to 30 with type 1 diabetes. The CDR3 region has the DNA TGCAGCGTCACAGGGTCCTACGAGCAGTACTTC. The encoded protein is CSVTGSYEQYF.